Each of the 32 T cell receptor beta chains below was sequenced from the same sample in a study of T cell responses to AZD1222 COVID-19 vaccine. Only in-frame clones appear in the TCRdb table, and some are missing; sequencing was by immunoSEQ multiplex PCR. The repertoire holds 90,000 to 120,000 clones, with nearly 90% as singletons. The specimen comprised peripheral blood, sampled 28 days after the second AZD1222 dose. These receptors were collected from an adult who received the AZD1222 COVID-19 vaccine.

The gene calls are TRBV28 and TRBJ1-2; the D is unclear. The germline CDR1 and CDR2 sequences are MDHEN and SYDVKM. V lost 6 bases, J lost 2 bases, and 10 bases lay in between. The CDR3 extends over 13 amino acids. The DNA for the CDR3 is TGTGCCAGCAGGGAACACGAGAACTATGGCTACACCTTC. This codes for CASREHENYGYTF.

The rearrangement uses TRBV29-1 and TRBJ2-3, with D unclear. CDR1 SQVTM and CDR2 ANQGSEA come from the germline V gene. Trimming took off 4 bases at V and 8 bases at J, with 13 bases between the two ends. This CDR3 region has 12 residues. The CDR3 sequence: CSVAWTDFTQYF. In DNA form, the CDR3 reads TGCAGCGTTGCTTGGACGGATTTTACGCAGTATTTT.

J is TRBJ1-2 and V is TRBV4-3; a weak D match, TRBD1 (5 bases). V was cut by 0 bases and J by 2 bases, with 13 bases left in between. Germline CDR1 LGHNA, CDR2 YSLEER. The CDR3 has 16 residues. The CDR3: CASSQDWGRANYGYTF. The CDR3 region has the DNA TGCGCCAGCAGCCAAGATTGGGGCAGAGCGAACTATGGCTACACCTTC.

The V gene is TRBV7-9, the J gene TRBJ2-5; 9 bases are a match to TRBD1. This CDR3 has 16 amino acids. Trimming cost V 4 bases and J 2 bases; bases outside gene matches: 8. Germline V gene data show CDR1 as SEHNR and CDR2 as FQNEAQ (reference sequence). CDR3 loop: CASSSPGTGYQETQYF. The CDR3 coding sequence is TGTGCCAGCAGCTCCCCCGGGACAGGGTATCAAGAGACCCAGTACTTC.

The V and J genes are TRBV6-5 and TRBJ1-1; 8 bases are shared with TRBD1. Trimming removed 6 bases from V and 1 base from J; junction bases left unmatched: 4. The CDR3 has 14 residues. The germline V gene encodes CDR1 MNHEY and CDR2 SVGAGI. CDR3 residues: CASRPGQANTEAFF. The CDR3 DNA reads TGTGCCAGCAGACCGGGACAGGCGAACACTGAAGCTTTCTTT.

The rearrangement links TRBV6-2 or TRBV6-3 to TRBJ1-5, with D tentatively TRBD1 (5 bases). The germline CDR1 and CDR2 sequences are MNHEY and SVGEGT. CDR3 length: 13 residues. The V end lost 2 bases, the J end lost 6 bases, and 8 bases lay between the germline ends. CDR3 bases: TGTGCCAGCAGTTACCGGGGCGGTCAGCCCCAGCATTTT. Its translation: CASSYRGGQPQHF.

This chain links TRBV7-9 with TRBJ1-6; D unresolved. The V gene's germline CDR1 is SEHNR and CDR2 FQNEAQ (reference sequence). Trimming cost V 2 bases and J 6 bases, with 14 bases left between them. This CDR3 contains 16 residues. CDR3 DNA: TGTGCCAGCAGCTTAATTACCGGGCCACTTAATTCACCCCTCCACTTT. Amino acid sequence: CASSLITGPLNSPLHF.

This sequence joins TRBV7-2 and TRBJ2-3, with 8 positions matching TRBD1. The CDR3 is 15 amino acids. Trimming removed 2 bases from V and 4 bases from J; junction bases left unmatched: 5. Germline values: CDR1 SGHTA, CDR2 FQGNSA. The DNA for the CDR3 is TGTGCCAGCAGCTTAAATATGGGACAGGCAGATACGCAGTATTTT. This sequence encodes CASSLNMGQADTQYF.

The V gene is TRBV2, the J gene TRBJ1-4; 9 nucleotides match TRBD1. In germline, CDR1 is SNHLY, CDR2 FYNNEI. The CDR3 has 16 residues. V shed 5 bases, J shed 0 bases, and the junction held 4 bases outside the gene matches. The CDR3 DNA reads as TGTGCCAGCAGTATACAGGGGGCAGCAACTAATGAAAAACTGTTTTTT. The encoded protein is CASSIQGAATNEKLFF.

The chain recombines TRBV19 with TRBJ1-2; D call uncertain. The CDR3 is made up of 11 amino acids. V lost 5 bases and J lost 0, with 1 base in between. The V gene's germline CDR1 is LNHDA and CDR2 SQIVND (reference sequence). The CDR3 nucleotides are TGTGCCAGTAGTGCTAACTATGGCTACACCTTC. This sequence encodes CASSANYGYTF. Complete variable domain (other parts from reference TRBV19 and TRBJ1-2): DGGITQSPKYLFRKEGQNVTLSCEQNLNHDAMYWYRQDPGQGLRLIYYSQIVNDFQKGDIAEGYSVSREKKESFPLTVTSAQKNPTAFYLCASSANYGYTFGSGTRLTVV.

This sequence joins TRBV4-1 and TRBJ2-7; TRBD2 aligns across 9 bases. CDR1 and CDR2 from the germline V gene are MGHRA and YSYEKL. The CDR3 sequence is 14 residues long. V lost 1 base and J lost 2; bases outside the gene matches: 0. The DNA of the CDR3 is TGCGCCAGCAGCCAAGGCGGGGGGGCCTACGAGCAGTACTTC. Amino acids: CASSQGGGAYEQYF.

This clone is a singleton in its sample. The chain recombines TRBV7-6 with TRBJ2-1; 8 bases line up with TRBD2. V lost 5 bases to trimming and J lost 2 bases; unmatched junction nucleotides: 14. The CDR3 is made up of 18 amino acids. In germline, CDR1 is SGHVS, CDR2 FNYEAQ. The CDR3 nucleotides are TGTGCCAGCAGCCCCCGACCGCCTACTAGCGGTACCTACAATGAGCAGTTCTTC. Translating it yields CASSPRPPTSGTYNEQFF.

This clone was recorded only once. The chain couples TRBV6-6 to TRBJ1-1; D gene unclear. Deletions cut 5 bases from V and 4 bases from J, with 11 bases between. Germline CDR1 reads MNHNY; CDR2 reads SVGAGI (reference sequence). CDR3 length equals 13 residues. Here the CDR3 reads CASSRPIGTEAFF. The CDR3 DNA reads as TGTGCCAGCAGTCGCCCGATCGGCACTGAAGCTTTCTTT.

This chain uses TRBV7-8 with TRBJ1-6; no clear D. V lost 1 base to trimming and J lost 5 bases, with 9 bases between them. Germline V gene lookup returns CDR1 SGHVS and CDR2 FQNEAQ. This CDR3 spans 15 amino acids. CDR3 nucleotide sequence: TGTGCCAGCAGCTTAGGGGTTTTTGATAATTCACCCCTCCACTTT. The encoded protein is CASSLGVFDNSPLHF.

This rearrangement joins TRBV4-1 to TRBJ1-1; tentatively, D is TRBD1 (5 bases). This CDR3 region has 18 residues. Germline-derived CDR1 and CDR2 are MGHRA and YSYEKL. The V end was cut by 3 bases, the J end by 7 bases, with 27 bases between. CDR3 residues: CASSQKTDIYGIKNEAFF. CDR3 DNA sequence: TGCGCCAGCAGCCAGAAGACAGATATTTACGGGATTAAAAATGAAGCTTTCTTT.

This rearrangement joins TRBV6-1 to TRBJ2-5; D unclear. The V and J ends lost 3 bases and 5 bases respectively, with 7 bases between them. The germline gives CDR1 MNHNS, CDR2 SASEGT. This CDR3 has 12 amino acids. Here the CDR3 reads CASSEVSETQYF. The CDR3 nucleotides are TGTGCCAGCAGTGAGGTCTCCGAGACCCAGTACTTC.

The chain combines TRBV18 with TRBJ2-1, with D maybe TRBD1 (6 bases). CDR1 is KGHSH, CDR2 LQKENI, per germline. The CDR3 consists of 16 residues. The V and J ends lost 6 bases and 2 bases respectively, with 17 bases between them. The CDR3 protein is CASSTSGSGAYNEQFF. In nucleotides, the CDR3 is TGTGCCAGCTCGACCTCCGGGTCAGGGGCCTACAATGAGCAGTTCTTC.

The V call is TRBV7-9, the J call TRBJ2-7; D call uncertain. Germline values: CDR1 SEHNR, CDR2 FQNEAQ (reference sequence). The V and J ends lost 4 bases and 1 base respectively, with 17 bases between them. The CDR3 is 16 amino acids. This chain's CDR3 is CASSSERVRPSYEQYF. CDR3 in DNA: TGTGCCAGCAGCTCCGAAAGGGTGAGACCTTCCTACGAGCAGTACTTC.

The chain recombines TRBV19 with TRBJ1-2; 11 positions agree with TRBD1. The germline V gene has CDR1 LNHDA and CDR2 SQIVND (reference sequence). V dropped 5 bases and J dropped 4; count of bases not matched to a gene: 6. CDR3 size: 15 residues. The CDR3 loop reads CASSAGQGGIYGYTF. The CDR3 nucleotides are TGTGCCAGTAGTGCGGGACAGGGGGGTATCTATGGCTACACCTTC.

This clone has just one count. This chain uses TRBV5-6 with TRBJ2-5; D gene unclear. The CDR3 has 14 residues. V was pared by 1 base and J by 2 bases, with 9 bases between. Germline CDR1 and CDR2: SGHDT and YYEEEE. DNA for the CDR3: TGTGCCAGCAGCTTGAGGTGGTTTCAAGAGACCCAGTACTTC. It encodes CASSLRWFQETQYF.

The gene calls are TRBV6-2 or TRBV6-3 and TRBJ1-5; D gene uncertain. The CDR3 covers 14 residues. V lost 6 bases to trimming and J lost 1 base, with 10 bases between them. The germline gives CDR1 MNHEY, CDR2 SVGEGT. Written as DNA, the CDR3 is TGTGCCAGCAGCCAGGTGGTGAGCAATCAGCCCCAGCATTTT. Translation: CASSQVVSNQPQHF.

The chain couples TRBV19 to TRBJ1-2, with D possibly being TRBD1 (5 bases). Per germline, CDR1 LNHDA and CDR2 SQIVND (reference sequence). The CDR3 has 13 amino acids. Deletions cut 8 bases from V and 3 bases from J, with 13 bases between. The CDR3 protein is CASGRDGHYGYTF. The CDR3 DNA reads as TGTGCCAGTGGCCGGGACGGGCACTATGGCTACACCTTC.

This clone was detected a few times. The genes are TRBV6-5 and TRBJ1-1, with D hard to call. This CDR3 spans 13 amino acids. V was shortened by 1 base and J by 1 base, with 4 bases between the two germline ends. Germline loops: CDR1 MNHEY, CDR2 SVGAGI. CDR3 nucleotide sequence: TGTGCCAGCAGTTACTGGGAGAACACTGAAGCTTTCTTT. Protein product: CASSYWENTEAFF.

The chain employs TRBV24-1 and TRBJ2-5, with D unclear. Germline V gene data show CDR1 as KGHDR and CDR2 as SFDVKD. The CDR3 runs 13 residues. Deletions cut 0 bases from V and 3 bases from J, with 4 bases between. CDR3 protein: CATSDLLEETQYF. In DNA, the CDR3 is TGTGCCACCAGTGATTTGCTCGAAGAGACCCAGTACTTC.

The chain links TRBV24-1 to TRBJ2-7; the match to TRBD1 covers 7 bases. The CDR3 sequence is 14 residues long. Trimming removed 4 bases from V and 2 bases from J; junction bases left unmatched: 4. Germline CDR1 KGHDR, CDR2 SFDVKD. The CDR3 spells CATSERDRPYEQYF. The CDR3 nucleotides are TGTGCCACCAGTGAAAGGGACAGACCCTACGAGCAGTACTTC.

The CDR3 nucleotides read TGTGCCAGCAGCTTGCTTCAGGGAAGGAGCTATGGCTACACCTTC. Protein product: CASSLLQGRSYGYTF. V usage is TRBV5-4 and J usage is TRBJ1-2, with D perhaps matching TRBD1 (5 bases). Germline V CDR1 and CDR2: SGHNT, YYREEE (reference sequence). The CDR3 is 15 residues long. Trimming removed 1 base at V and 4 bases at J, with 14 bases between. The full variable domain, in which reference TRBV5-4 and TRBJ1-2 provide the parts outside the CDR3, is ETGVTQSPTHLIKTRGQQVTLRCSSQSGHNTVSWYQQALGQGPQFIFQYYREEENGRGNFPPRFSGLQFPNYSSELNVNALELDDSALYLCASSLLQGRSYGYTFGSGTRLTVV.

V gene TRBV5-1 combines with J gene TRBJ2-2; 12 positions match TRBD2. The CDR3 covers 18 residues. Germline-derived CDR1 and CDR2 are SGHRS and YFSETQ. Unmatched junction bases numbered 5, after V lost 2 bases and J lost 0 bases. CDR3 in amino acids: CASSFPTSGGPNTGELFF. The DNA for the CDR3 is TGCGCCAGCAGCTTCCCGACTAGCGGGGGCCCGAACACCGGGGAGCTGTTTTTT.

Comment on this clone: The germline gene is not matched at one end of the junction; a read error may be the cause. The V and J genes are TRBV7-7 and TRBJ1-5, with 7 positions matching TRBD1. The length of the CDR3 is 17 residues. Germline values: CDR1 SSHAT, CDR2 FNYEAQ (reference sequence). The CDR3 protein is CASSYPRDSNSNQPQHF. The CDR3 region has the DNA TGTGCTAGCAGCTACCCCCGGGACAGTAATAGCAATCAGCCCCAGCATTTT.

The V call is TRBV7-9, the J call TRBJ1-1, with D maybe TRBD1 (6 bases). The CDR3 is made up of 14 amino acids. Trimming shortened V by 1 base and J by 7 bases, and 13 bases separated the two germline ends. The germline gives CDR1 SEHNR, CDR2 FQNEAQ (reference sequence). The CDR3 spells CASSLVGGRVEAFF. In DNA form, the CDR3 reads TGTGCCAGCAGCTTAGTCGGGGGCAGGGTTGAAGCTTTCTTT.

The chain has TRBV5-1 and TRBJ2-7, with D hard to call. The CDR3 runs to 11 residues. V was pared by 2 bases and J by 6 bases, with 6 bases between. The V gene's germline CDR1 is SGHRS and CDR2 YFSETQ. CDR3 sequence reads: CASSLHGEQYF. In DNA form, the CDR3 reads TGCGCCAGCAGCTTACACGGCGAGCAGTACTTC.

V gene TRBV2 combines with J gene TRBJ1-4, with 7 bases that match TRBD1. CDR1 and CDR2 (germline): SNHLY, FYNNEI. V dropped 6 bases and J dropped 3; count of bases not matched to a gene: 4. The CDR3 totals 14 residues. CDR3 sequence (DNA): TGTGCCAGCAGGGGGACAGTGGCTAATGAAAAACTGTTTTTT. Encoded protein: CASRGTVANEKLFF.

V usage is TRBV30 and J usage is TRBJ2-2; D is uncertain. Germline V gene lookup returns CDR1 GTSNPN and CDR2 SVGIG (reference sequence). V shed 2 bases and J shed 0 bases, with 13 bases lying between them. The CDR3 consists of 16 residues. The CDR3 sequence is CAWSKGRTTNTGELFF. The CDR3 DNA sequence: TGTGCCTGGAGTAAGGGTCGAACCACGAACACCGGGGAGCTGTTTTTT.